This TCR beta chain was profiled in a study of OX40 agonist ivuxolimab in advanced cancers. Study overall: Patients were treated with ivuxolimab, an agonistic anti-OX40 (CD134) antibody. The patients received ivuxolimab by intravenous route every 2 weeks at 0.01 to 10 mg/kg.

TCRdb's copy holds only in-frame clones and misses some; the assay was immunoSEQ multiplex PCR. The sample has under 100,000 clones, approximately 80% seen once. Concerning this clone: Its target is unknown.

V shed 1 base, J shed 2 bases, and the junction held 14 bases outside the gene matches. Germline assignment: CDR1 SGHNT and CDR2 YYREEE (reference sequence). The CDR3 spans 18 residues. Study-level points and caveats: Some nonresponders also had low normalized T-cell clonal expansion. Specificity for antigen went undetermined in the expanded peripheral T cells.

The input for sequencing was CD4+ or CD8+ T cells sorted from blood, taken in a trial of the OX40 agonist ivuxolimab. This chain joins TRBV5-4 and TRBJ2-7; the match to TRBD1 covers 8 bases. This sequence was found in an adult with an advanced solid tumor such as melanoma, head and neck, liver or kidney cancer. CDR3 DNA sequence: TGTGCCAGCAGCTTGAACAAGGGACAGGTTCGTGTTCCCTACGAGCAGTACTTC. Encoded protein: CASSLNKGQVRVPYEQYF.